Presented here are 9 T cell receptor beta chains from one specimen sequenced in a study of T cells in tumors after PD-1 blockade. Repertoires were generated with immunoSEQ multiplex PCR, while TCRdb's copy carries only in-frame clones and drops some. The repertoire has around 60,000 clones, around 77% of them found once; the top ten carry 13%. The sample here was PBMCs, taken before anti-PD-1 treatment. Receptors originate from a human donor with basal cell carcinoma.

The V call is TRBV5-4, the J call TRBJ2-5; D unclear. Germline CDR1 reads SGHNT; CDR2 reads YYREEE (reference sequence). V dropped 0 bases and J dropped 2 bases, with 14 bases sitting between them. This CDR3 has 16 residues. The CDR3 spells CASSLALETRQETQYF. The DNA for the CDR3 is TGTGCCAGCAGCTTGGCCCTGGAGACGAGACAAGAGACCCAGTACTTC.

V gene TRBV19 combines with J gene TRBJ1-6, with no clear D. V dropped 7 bases and J dropped 4 bases, with 8 bases sitting between them. The germline gives CDR1 LNHDA, CDR2 SQIVND (reference sequence). This CDR3 is built from 13 residues. CDR3 residues: CASTAGYNSPLHF. The CDR3 nucleotides read TGTGCCAGTACGGCGGGGTATAATTCACCCCTCCACTTT.

This chain uses TRBV6-1 with TRBJ1-1; D is ambiguous. V lost 1 base, J lost 1 base, and 4 bases lay in between. The germline V gene has CDR1 MNHNS and CDR2 SASEGT. The CDR3 loop spans 13 amino acids. CDR3 sequence: CASSEGPNTEAFF. The CDR3 DNA follows: TGTGCCAGCAGTGAAGGCCCGAACACTGAAGCTTTCTTT.

Only one count was recorded for this clone. The chain links TRBV5-1 to TRBJ2-5; D unclear. The germline V gene has CDR1 SGHRS and CDR2 YFSETQ. The CDR3 is made up of 14 amino acids. The V end lost 6 bases, the J end lost 0 bases, and 12 bases lay between the germline ends. The CDR3 here is CASTPPLDQETQYF. The CDR3 DNA reads TGCGCCAGCACCCCCCCTCTGGACCAAGAGACCCAGTACTTC. Variable domain in full (rest from reference TRBV5-1 and TRBJ2-5): KAGVTQTPRYLIKTRGQQVTLSCSPISGHRSVSWYQQTPGQGLQFLFEYFSETQRNKGNFPGRFSGRQFSNSRSEMNVSTLELGDSALYLCASTPPLDQETQYFGPGTRLLVL.

V gene TRBV18 combines with J gene TRBJ1-4, with D hard to call. Germline CDR1 reads KGHSH; CDR2 reads LQKENI. V gave up 2 bases and J gave up 3 bases, with 10 bases separating them. This CDR3 comprises 15 residues. Here the CDR3 reads CASSPRAVANEKLFF. The CDR3 bases are TGTGCCAGCTCACCAAGAGCGGTGGCTAATGAAAAACTGTTTTTT.

The gene calls are TRBV3-1 (or the pseudogene TRBV3-2) and TRBJ2-3, with D perhaps assigned TRBD1 or TRBD2 (7 bases each). Trimming left V 6 bases short and J 6 bases short, with 19 bases between. CDR3 length: 15 residues. Germline V lookup: CDR1 LGHDT, CDR2 YNNKEL (reference sequence). The CDR3 nucleotides read TGTGCCAGCAGTACCAGGGGGGGGGTGTCGGATACGCAGTATTTT. Its translation: CASSTRGGVSDTQYF.

This clone was seen more than once but under ten times. The genes are TRBV9 and TRBJ2-3, with a tentative D call TRBD2 (6 bases). CDR1 SGDLS and CDR2 YYNGEE come from the germline V gene. CDR3 size: 14 residues. The ends were cut back, 0 bases at V and 7 bases at J, with 12 bases in the middle. CDR3 residues: CASSVGGVSHTQYF. The CDR3 DNA is TGTGCCAGCAGCGTAGGGGGGGTTTCACATACGCAGTATTTT.

This rearrangement joins TRBV15 to TRBJ2-5; 9 bases agree with TRBD1. V gave up 5 bases and J gave up 4 bases; unmatched junction bases: 8. The CDR3 contains 15 residues. Germline CDR1 LNHNV, CDR2 YYDKDF (reference sequence). The CDR3 nucleotides are TGTGCCACCAGCGCACAGGGACAGGGTAGAGAGACCCAGTACTTC. Encoded protein: CATSAQGQGRETQYF.

The chain combines TRBV14 with TRBJ2-5; TRBD2 agrees at 11 bases. The CDR3 contains 18 residues. The germline gives CDR1 SGHDN, CDR2 FVKESK. Unmatched junction bases numbered 15, after V lost 4 bases and J lost 5 bases. In DNA form, the CDR3 reads TGTGCCAGCAGCCCCTTCAAGGTAGCGGGGGGGCCGTCTGAGACCCAGTACTTC. It encodes CASSPFKVAGGPSETQYF.